The present entry profiles one T cell receptor beta chain with its context. Sequence at one end of the junction differs from germline and may be a read error. In the authors' methods: Estimation of nucleated cell counts was performed using reference gene primer amplification. Produced via immunoSEQ multiplex PCR; TCRdb's table is partial and in-frame only. V and J calls and clone size are those listed in that table; D and trimming were worked out from the DNA. This table holds under 300,000 clones, around four fifths found once. The data originate from a study of blood T cell repertoires in COVID-19. Study-level background: Collection of acute and convalescent COVID-19 samples took place in the United States, Italy and Spain. PBMCs, B-cell-depleted T cells, or T cells provided the cDNA or gDNA that made up the material.

Sequencing was done on a sample of peripheral blood. This TCR came from a woman aged 40 to 55 with active or convalescent COVID-19.

The CDR3 protein is CASSKKGTGQFYGHTF. In DNA form, the CDR3 reads TGTGCCAGCAGCAAGAAGGGGACAGGGCAGTTCTATGGCCACACCTTC. The chain has TRBV7-9 and TRBJ1-2; 9 bases align to TRBD1. Germline assignment: CDR1 SEHNR and CDR2 FQNEAQ (reference sequence). CDR3 size: 16 residues.